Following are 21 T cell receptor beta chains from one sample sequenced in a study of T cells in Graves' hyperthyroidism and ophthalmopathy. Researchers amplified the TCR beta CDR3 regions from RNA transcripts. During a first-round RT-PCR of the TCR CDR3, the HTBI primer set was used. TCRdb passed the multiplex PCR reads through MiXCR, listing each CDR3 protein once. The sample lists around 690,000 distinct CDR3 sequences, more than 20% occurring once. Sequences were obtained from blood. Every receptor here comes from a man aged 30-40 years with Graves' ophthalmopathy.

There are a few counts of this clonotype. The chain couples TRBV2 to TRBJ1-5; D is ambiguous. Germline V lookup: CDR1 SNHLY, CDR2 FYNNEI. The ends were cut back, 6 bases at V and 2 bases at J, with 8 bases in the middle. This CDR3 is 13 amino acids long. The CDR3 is CASSGDGNQPQHF. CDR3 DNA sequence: TGTGCCAGCAGCGGAGACGGCAATCAGCCCCAGCATTTT.

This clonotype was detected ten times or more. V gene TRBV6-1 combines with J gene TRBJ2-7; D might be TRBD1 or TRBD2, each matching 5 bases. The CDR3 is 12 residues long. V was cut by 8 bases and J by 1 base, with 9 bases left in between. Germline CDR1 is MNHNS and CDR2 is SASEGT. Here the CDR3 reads CASSGPSYEQYF. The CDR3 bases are TGTGCCAGCTCGGGACCGTCCTACGAGCAGTACTTC.

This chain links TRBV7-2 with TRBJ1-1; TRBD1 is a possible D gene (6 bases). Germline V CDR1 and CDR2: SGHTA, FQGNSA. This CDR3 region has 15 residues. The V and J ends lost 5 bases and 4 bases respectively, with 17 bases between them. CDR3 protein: CASSPTYRVGTEAFF. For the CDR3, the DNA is TGTGCCAGCAGCCCGACCTACAGGGTAGGCACTGAAGCTTTCTTT. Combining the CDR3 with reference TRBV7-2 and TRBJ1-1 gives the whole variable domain GAGVSQSPSNKVTEKGKDVELRCDPISGHTALYWYRQSLGQGLEFLIYFQGNSAPDKSGLPSDRFSAERTGGSVSTLTIQRTQQEDSAVYLCASSPTYRVGTEAFFGQGTRLTVV.

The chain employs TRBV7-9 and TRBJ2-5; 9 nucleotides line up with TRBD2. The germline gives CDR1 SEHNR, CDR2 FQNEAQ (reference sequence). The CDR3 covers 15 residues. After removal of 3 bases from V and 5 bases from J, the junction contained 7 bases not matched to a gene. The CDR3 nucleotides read TGTGCCAGCAGCTTCGGACTAGCGCTAGGGGAGACCCAGTACTTC. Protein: CASSFGLALGETQYF.

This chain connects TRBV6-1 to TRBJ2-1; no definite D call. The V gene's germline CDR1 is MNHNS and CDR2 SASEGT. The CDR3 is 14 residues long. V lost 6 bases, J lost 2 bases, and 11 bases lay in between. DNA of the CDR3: TGTGCCAGCAGCCCAAATGGGGCCTACAATGAGCAGTTCTTC. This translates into CASSPNGAYNEQFF.

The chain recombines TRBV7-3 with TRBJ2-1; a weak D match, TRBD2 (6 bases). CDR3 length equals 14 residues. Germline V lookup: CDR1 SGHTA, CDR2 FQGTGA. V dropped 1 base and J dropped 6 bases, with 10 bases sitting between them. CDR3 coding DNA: TGTGCCAGCAGCTTAATGGGACTCACCAATGAGCAGTTCTTC. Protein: CASSLMGLTNEQFF.

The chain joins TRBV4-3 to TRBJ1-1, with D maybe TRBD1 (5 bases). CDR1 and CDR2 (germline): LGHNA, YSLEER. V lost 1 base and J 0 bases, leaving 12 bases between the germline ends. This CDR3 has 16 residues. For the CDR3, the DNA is TGCGCCAGCAGCCAAGGTCGAGAGGACATGAACACTGAAGCTTTCTTT. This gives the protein CASSQGREDMNTEAFF.

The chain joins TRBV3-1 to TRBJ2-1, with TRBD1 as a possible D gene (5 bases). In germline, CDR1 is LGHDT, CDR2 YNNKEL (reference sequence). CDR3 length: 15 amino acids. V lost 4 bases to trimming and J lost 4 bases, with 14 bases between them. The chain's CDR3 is CASSPLGAEYNEQFF. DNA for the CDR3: TGTGCCAGCAGCCCCCTTGGGGCGGAATACAATGAGCAGTTCTTC.

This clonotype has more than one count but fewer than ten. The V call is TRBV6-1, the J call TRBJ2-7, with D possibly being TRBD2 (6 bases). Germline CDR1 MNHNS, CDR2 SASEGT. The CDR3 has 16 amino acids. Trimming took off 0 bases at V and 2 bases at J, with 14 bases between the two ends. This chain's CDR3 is CASSEARGLATYEQYF. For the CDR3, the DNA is TGTGCCAGCAGTGAAGCGCGAGGGCTAGCGACCTACGAGCAGTACTTC.

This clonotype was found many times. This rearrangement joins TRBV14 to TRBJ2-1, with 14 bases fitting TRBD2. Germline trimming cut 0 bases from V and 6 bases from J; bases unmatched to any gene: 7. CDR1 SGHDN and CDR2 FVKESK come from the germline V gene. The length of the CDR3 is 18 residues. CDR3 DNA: TGTGCCAGCAGCCAAGACGGGGGACTAGCGGGAGTTATCAATGAGCAGTTCTTC. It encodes CASSQDGGLAGVINEQFF.

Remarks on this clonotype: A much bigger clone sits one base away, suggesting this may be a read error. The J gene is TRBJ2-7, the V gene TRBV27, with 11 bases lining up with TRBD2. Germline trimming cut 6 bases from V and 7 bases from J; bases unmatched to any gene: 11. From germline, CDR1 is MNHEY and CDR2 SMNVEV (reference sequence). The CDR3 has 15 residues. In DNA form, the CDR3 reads TGTGCCAGCAGCCCCGGGGCTAGCGGGAGGCGGGAGCAGTACTTC. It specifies CASSPGASGRREQYF.

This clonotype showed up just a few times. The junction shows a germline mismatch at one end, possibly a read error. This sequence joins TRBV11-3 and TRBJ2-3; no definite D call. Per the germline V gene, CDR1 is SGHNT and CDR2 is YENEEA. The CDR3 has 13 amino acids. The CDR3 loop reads CAGSLNTGDTQYF. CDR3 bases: TGTGCCGGCAGCTTAAATACCGGAGATACGCAGTATTTT.

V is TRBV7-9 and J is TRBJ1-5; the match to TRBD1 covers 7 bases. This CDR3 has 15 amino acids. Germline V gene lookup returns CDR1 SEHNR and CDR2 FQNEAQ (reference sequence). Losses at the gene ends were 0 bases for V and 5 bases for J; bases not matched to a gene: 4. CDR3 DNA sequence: TGTGCCAGCAGCTTAGCAGGGGGCGGTGATCAGCCCCAGCATTTT. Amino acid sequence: CASSLAGGGDQPQHF.

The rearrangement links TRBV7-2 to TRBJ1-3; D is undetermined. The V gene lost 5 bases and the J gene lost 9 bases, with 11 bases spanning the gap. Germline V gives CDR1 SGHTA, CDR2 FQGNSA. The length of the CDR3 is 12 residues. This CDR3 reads CASSLDLGTIYF. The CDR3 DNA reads TGTGCCAGCAGCCTCGACTTAGGCACCATATATTTT.

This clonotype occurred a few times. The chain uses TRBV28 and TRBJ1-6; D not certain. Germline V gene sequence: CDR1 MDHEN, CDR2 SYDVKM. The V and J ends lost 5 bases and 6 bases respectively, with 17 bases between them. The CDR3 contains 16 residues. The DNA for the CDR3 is TGTGCCAGCAGTACCCGGAAGGGTCCGGGTAATTCACCCCTCCACTTT. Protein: CASSTRKGPGNSPLHF.

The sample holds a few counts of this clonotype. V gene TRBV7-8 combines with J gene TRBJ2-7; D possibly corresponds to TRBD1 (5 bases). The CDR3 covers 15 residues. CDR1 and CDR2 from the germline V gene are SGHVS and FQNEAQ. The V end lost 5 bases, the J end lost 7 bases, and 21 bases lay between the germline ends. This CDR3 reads CASSGAVRTIREQYF. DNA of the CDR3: TGTGCCAGCAGCGGGGCCGTACGGACCATTCGGGAGCAGTACTTC.

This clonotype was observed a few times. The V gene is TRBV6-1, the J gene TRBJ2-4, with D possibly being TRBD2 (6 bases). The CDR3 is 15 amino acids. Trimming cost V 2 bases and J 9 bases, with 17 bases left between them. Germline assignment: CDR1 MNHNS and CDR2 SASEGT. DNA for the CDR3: TGTGCCAGCAGTGAAATGAACGGAGGGGATCGCATTCAGTACTTC. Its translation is CASSEMNGGDRIQYF.

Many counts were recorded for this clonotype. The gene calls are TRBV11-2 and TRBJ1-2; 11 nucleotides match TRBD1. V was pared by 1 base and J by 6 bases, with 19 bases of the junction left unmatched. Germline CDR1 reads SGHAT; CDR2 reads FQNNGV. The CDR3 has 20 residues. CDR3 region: CASSLVRVAGQGVFRDGYTF. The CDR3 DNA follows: TGTGCCAGCAGCTTAGTAAGGGTTGCGGGACAGGGGGTATTTCGAGATGGCTACACCTTC.

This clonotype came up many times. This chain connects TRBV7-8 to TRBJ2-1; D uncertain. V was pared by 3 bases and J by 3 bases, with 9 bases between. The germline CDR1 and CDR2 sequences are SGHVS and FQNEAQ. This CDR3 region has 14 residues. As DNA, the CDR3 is TGTGCCAGCAGCTTCGGACGCCTCTACAATGAGCAGTTCTTC. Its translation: CASSFGRLYNEQFF.

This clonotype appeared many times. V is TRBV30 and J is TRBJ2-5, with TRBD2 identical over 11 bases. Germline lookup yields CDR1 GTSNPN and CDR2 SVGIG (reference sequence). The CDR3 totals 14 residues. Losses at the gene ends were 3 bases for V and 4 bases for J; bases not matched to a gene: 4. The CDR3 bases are TGTGCCTGGAGACTAGCGGGAGAGTCAGAGACCCAGTACTTC. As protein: CAWRLAGESETQYF.

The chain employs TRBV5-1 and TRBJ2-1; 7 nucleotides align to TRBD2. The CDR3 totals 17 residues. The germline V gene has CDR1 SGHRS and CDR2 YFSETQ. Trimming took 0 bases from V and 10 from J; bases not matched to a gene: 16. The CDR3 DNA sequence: TGCGCCAGCAGCTTGGGGTGGGAGGGAACGGGAGTTGAGGAGCAGTTCTTC. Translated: CASSLGWEGTGVEEQFF.